This T cell receptor (beta chain) was retrieved from a study of cytomegalovirus exposure and HLA in healthy donors. About this clone itself: Its antigen remains unidentified.

Study-wide findings and caveats: CMV antigen specificity of a few CMV-associated chains was confirmed in vitro. Follow-up analysis later connected one missense variant in DCLRE1C with trimming of TCR beta V- and J-genes. A later analysis, which compared TCR beta chains of equal frequency, found the HLA-associated ones more clonally expanded.

13 Jbeta primers and 60 Vbeta primers were used for the PCR. Assay used: immunoSEQ multiplex PCR; TCRdb lists only in-frame clones, some missing. The sample has 150,000 or so clones, more than 70% seen once. The germline V gene encodes CDR1 SGHRS and CDR2 YFSETQ. With 7 bases clipped from V and 12 bases from J, the junction kept 17 bases outside the gene matches. This CDR3 comprises 15 residues. Sequencing was performed on PBMCs. This receptor was taken from a boy aged 2-15 years in good health and CMV-seronegative. The chain is built from TRBV5-1 and TRBJ2-1; 9 nucleotides match TRBD2. CDR3 nucleotides: TGCGCCAGCGGACCAGCGGGAGGTCTAAGGCCAGGGCAGTTCTTC. Its translation: CASGPAGGLRPGQFF.